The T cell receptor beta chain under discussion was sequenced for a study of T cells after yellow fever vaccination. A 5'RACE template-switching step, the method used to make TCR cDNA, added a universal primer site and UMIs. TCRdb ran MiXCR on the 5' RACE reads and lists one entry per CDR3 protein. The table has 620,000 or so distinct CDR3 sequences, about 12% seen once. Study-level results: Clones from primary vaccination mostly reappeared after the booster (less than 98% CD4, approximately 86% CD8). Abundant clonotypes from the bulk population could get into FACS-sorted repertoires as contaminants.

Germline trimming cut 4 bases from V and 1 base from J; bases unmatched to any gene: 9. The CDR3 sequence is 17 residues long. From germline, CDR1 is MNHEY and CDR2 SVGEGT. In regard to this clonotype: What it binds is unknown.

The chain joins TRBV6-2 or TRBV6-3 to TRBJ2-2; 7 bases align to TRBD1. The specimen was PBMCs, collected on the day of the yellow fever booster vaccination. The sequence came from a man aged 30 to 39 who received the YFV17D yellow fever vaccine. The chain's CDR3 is CASSFHEDRENTGELFF. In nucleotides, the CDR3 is TGTGCCAGCAGTTTCCACGAAGACAGGGAGAACACCGGGGAGCTGTTTTTT.